The rows below give T cell receptor beta chains drawn from one sample of a study of T cells in Graves' hyperthyroidism and ophthalmopathy. TCRdb passed the multiplex PCR reads through MiXCR, listing each CDR3 protein once. The sample has some 270,000 distinct CDR3 sequences; about 25% are singletons. Sequencing was performed on blood. The origin of the receptors is a woman in her forties with Graves' ophthalmopathy. The CDR3 runs from the conserved cysteine through the conserved F or W. A D gene is named only where the DNA matches it firmly. For some rows the clone size is stated as once, few or many, or as a class when expanded; others skip it.

>TRBV18|NA|many|TRBJ1-1
TGTGCCAGCTCACCACCTAATTCAGTGAACACTGAAGCTTTCTTT
CASSPPNSVNTEAFF
>TRBV28|TRBD1|many|TRBJ2-7
TGTGCCAGCAGCCTACCGGGACAGGGGTTCTACGAGCAGTACTTC
CASSLPGQGFYEQYF
>TRBV20-1|NA|NA|TRBJ1-2
TGCAGTGCGAGGCCCCGGGGCCAGGACACCTTC
CSARPRGQDTF
>TRBV7-6|NA|many|TRBJ1-1
TGTGCCAGCACCCCTTTGATGCTGAACACTGAAGCTTTCTTT
CASTPLMLNTEAFF
>TRBV19|NA|many|TRBJ1-1
TGTGCCAGTAGAAAGAGGGGCACTGAAGCTTTCTTT
CASRKRGTEAFF
>TRBV28|NA|NA|TRBJ1-1
TGTGCCAGCAGTTTAGCGGCAGGACCAGCTTTCTTT
CASSLAAGPAFF
>TRBV9|NA|many|TRBJ1-1
TGTGCCAGCAGCGTAGACCCTGGTTCTGAAGCTTTCTTT
CASSVDPGSEAFF
>TRBV12-3/TRBV12-4|NA|many|TRBJ2-5
TGTGCCAGCAACGACTACGGCGGGACCCAGTACTTC
CASNDYGGTQYF
>TRBV6-2/TRBV6-3|NA|NA|TRBJ2-7
TGTGCCAGCAAGGGGGAGGCCTACGAGCAGTACTTC
CASKGEAYEQYF
>TRBV19|NA|once|TRBJ1-1
TGTGCCAGTAACCAACGGGCAGGGGAGGCTTTCTTT
CASNQRAGEAFF
>TRBV29-1|NA|many|TRBJ2-6
TGCAGCGTTGATCGGGGCCGGCTCTCTGGGGCCAACGTCCTGACTTTC
CSVDRGRLSGANVLTF
>TRBV9|NA|few|TRBJ2-2
TGTGCCAGCAGCCCCCAAATCTCCAACAGCGGGGAGCTGTTTTTT
CASSPQISNSGELFF
>TRBV18|TRBD1|many|TRBJ2-7
TGTGCCAGCTCACCTACGACAGGGACATTCTACGAGCAGTACTTC
CASSPTTGTFYEQYF
>TRBV25-1|NA|NA|TRBJ1-2
TGTGCCAGCAGTGTAGGGTTCTATGGCTACACCTTC
CASSVGFYGYTF
>TRBV20-1|TRBD2|NA|TRBJ2-2
TGCAGTGCTCCAAATCCGCCTAGCGGAGACACCGGGGAGCTGTTTTTT
CSAPNPPSGDTGELFF
>TRBV2|TRBD2|few|TRBJ2-7
TGTGCCAGCAGCAAGACTAGCGGAGAGGCCTACGAGCAGTACTTC
CASSKTSGEAYEQYF
>TRBV20-1|NA|many|TRBJ2-5
TGCAGTGCTAACAGGGACGAGACCCAGTACTTC
CSANRDETQYF
>TRBV15|NA|NA|TRBJ2-7
TGTGCCACCAGCAGAGATAAGGGACCCTACGAGCAGTACTTC
CATSRDKGPYEQYF
>TRBV7-6|NA|NA|TRBJ2-5
TGTGCCAGCAGTTTAGCCCGGGAGCCGAGAGGAGAGACCCAGTACTTC
CASSLAREPRGETQYF
>TRBV19|TRBD1|many|TRBJ1-5
TGTGCCAGTAGTAGGGACAGGGGTAGCAATCAGCCCCAGCATTTT
CASSRDRGSNQPQHF
>TRBV11-2|NA|many|TRBJ2-3
TGTGCCAGCAGCTTAAGGCGGGGACCTGGCACAGATACGCAGTATTTT
CASSLRRGPGTDTQYF
>TRBV6-1|TRBD2|NA|TRBJ2-7
TGTGCCACGCGAGCGGGAGCCTCCTACGAGCAGTACTTC
CATRAGASYEQYF
>TRBV24-1|NA|once|TRBJ2-6
TGTGCCACCAGTGATTTCACGGGGTCTGGGGCCAACGTCCTGACTTTC
CATSDFTGSGANVLTF
>TRBV6-1|TRBD1|many|TRBJ2-7
TGTGCCAGCAGTGGATGGGACAGGCGGGGAGAGCAGTACTTC
CASSGWDRRGEQYF
>TRBV27|NA|many|TRBJ1-5
TGTGCCAGCATACAGCGCCGACAGCCCCAGCATTTT
CASIQRRQPQHF
>TRBV6-1|NA|NA|TRBJ1-2
TGTGCCAGCAGTGAATCTACAGGGCTAGGCTACACCTTC
CASSESTGLGYTF
>TRBV19|TRBD1|many|TRBJ1-2
TGTGCCAGTAGAGGGGGACAGCCTAACTATGGCTACACCTTC
CASRGGQPNYGYTF
>TRBV2|NA|many|TRBJ2-7
TGTGCCAGCACAGAACAGGGTATCTCCTACGAGCAGTACTTC
CASTEQGISYEQYF
>TRBV20-1|NA|few|TRBJ2-5
TGCAGTGCTAGAGAGGCGACGACGTGGCCCCAGTACTTC
CSAREATTWPQYF
>TRBV19|NA|many|TRBJ2-2
TGTGCCAGTAGTCCCCTATGGGGGAGTGGACCCACCGGGGAGCTGTTTTTT
CASSPLWGSGPTGELFF
>TRBV5-1|TRBD2|many|TRBJ2-5
TGCGCCAGCAGCTTGAAGGTAGCGGGAGGGCCAGGGGAGACCCAGTACTTC
CASSLKVAGGPGETQYF
>TRBV7-2|NA|NA|TRBJ1-2
TGTGCCAGCAGCCCGATAACGGGAAATGGCTACACCTTC
CASSPITGNGYTF
>TRBV27|TRBD2|many|TRBJ2-5
TGTGCCAGCAGTCCCGCAGCGGGAGGGCCGGGGGAGACCCAGTACTTC
CASSPAAGGPGETQYF
>TRBV12-3/TRBV12-4|TRBD2|NA|TRBJ2-1
TGTGCCAGCAGTCCCGGACTAGGTAGGCAGCAGTTCTTC
CASSPGLGRQQFF
>TRBV20-1|NA|many|TRBJ2-3
TGCAGTGCTCGGACAGCTAGCACAGATACGCAGTATTTT
CSARTASTDTQYF
>TRBV2|TRBD2|many|TRBJ2-7
TGTGCCAGCAGTGAAAGTCTAGCGGGAGCCTACGAGCAGTACTTC
CASSESLAGAYEQYF
>TRBV27|NA|many|TRBJ2-6
TGTGCCAGCAGTTTAGTTGGATCTGGAGCCAACGTCCTGACTTTC
CASSLVGSGANVLTF
>TRBV4-1|NA|many|TRBJ1-1
TGCGCCAGCAGCCTCGCCGGGTCCAATATCGGGAACACTGAAGCTTTCTTT
CASSLAGSNIGNTEAFF
>TRBV5-1|NA|NA|TRBJ2-7
TGCGCCAGCAGCGGCGGAGGGGAATACGAGCAGTACTTC
CASSGGGEYEQYF
>TRBV20-1|NA|many|TRBJ2-5
TGCAGTGTAACAAAGAACCAAGAGACCCAGTACTTC
CSVTKNQETQYF
>TRBV5-1|NA|many|TRBJ2-2
TGCGCCAGCAGCTTGGGTGACGACACCGGGGAGCTGTTTTTT
CASSLGDDTGELFF
>TRBV7-4|NA|many|TRBJ2-4
TGTGCCAGCAGAAAACAGTTAGCCAAAAACATTCAGTACTTC
CASRKQLAKNIQYF
>TRBV24-1|NA|NA|TRBJ2-4
TGTGCCACCAGCAATCCGAGGGAACCAAACATTCAGTACTTC
CATSNPREPNIQYF
>TRBV6-5|NA|many|TRBJ2-7
TGTGCCAGCAGTTACGCGACCTACGAGCAGTACTTC
CASSYATYEQYF
>TRBV20-1|TRBD2|many|TRBJ2-2
TGCAGTGCTTCTACTAGCGGGAGGGTTGCGGCCGGGGAGCTGTTTTTT
CSASTSGRVAAGELFF
>TRBV6-1|NA|NA|TRBJ2-5
TGTGCCAGCAGTGAAGTCACCGGCCACCAAGAGACCCAGTACTTC
CASSEVTGHQETQYF
>TRBV12-3/TRBV12-4|TRBD2|many|TRBJ2-7
TGTGCCAGCAGTGGGGGTGTTAGCGGGGTTACCTACGAGCAGTACTTC
CASSGGVSGVTYEQYF
>TRBV25-1|NA|many|TRBJ1-1
TGTGCCAGCAGTGGACGCAACAGGTTCGGGTGGAGAGCTTTCTTT
CASSGRNRFGWRAFF
>TRBV6-4|NA|many|TRBJ1-3
TGTGCCAGCACCCGACGGCCTGGAAACACCATATATTTT
CASTRRPGNTIYF
>TRBV20-1|TRBD2|NA|TRBJ2-5
TGCAGTGCTAGGATCACTAGCGGGATAGGTTTTGGAGAGACCCAGTACTTC
CSARITSGIGFGETQYF
>TRBV12-3/TRBV12-4|NA|many|TRBJ2-2
TGTGCCAGCAGTTTGGGGGTCACATTGAACACCGGGGAGCTGTTTTTT
CASSLGVTLNTGELFF
>TRBV6-5|TRBD1|many|TRBJ2-7
TGTGCCAGCAGTTCGCAACACGGGACAGGGAATGGCGAGCAGTACTTC
CASSSQHGTGNGEQYF
>TRBV6-5|TRBD2|many|TRBJ2-5
TGTGCCAGCAGACTCGGGACTACCCAAGAGACCCAGTACTTC
CASRLGTTQETQYF
>TRBV5-1|TRBD1|many|TRBJ1-2
TGCGCCAGCAGGACCACGACAGGGGGCTATGGCTACACCTTC
CASRTTTGGYGYTF
>TRBV14|TRBD2|many|TRBJ2-7
TGTGCCAGCAGCCATTTACCGGGACTAGCGGGAATCTCCTACGAGCAGTACTTC
CASSHLPGLAGISYEQYF
>TRBV19|TRBD1|NA|TRBJ2-5
TGTGCCAGTAGTATAGGGTACAGGGGTCAGTACTTC
CASSIGYRGQYF
>TRBV28|TRBD2|NA|TRBJ2-7
TGTGCCAGCAGCCCCATGGGGCTAGCGGGAACTAACGAGCAGTACTTC
CASSPMGLAGTNEQYF
>TRBV28|TRBD2|many|TRBJ2-7
TGTGCCAGCACCCGAGGGGACGGAAAGACTAGCGGCTACGAGCAGTACTTC
CASTRGDGKTSGYEQYF
>TRBV10-3|NA|many|TRBJ1-2
TGTGCCATCAGTGAGTTCAGGGAAGACTATGGCTACACCTTC
CAISEFREDYGYTF